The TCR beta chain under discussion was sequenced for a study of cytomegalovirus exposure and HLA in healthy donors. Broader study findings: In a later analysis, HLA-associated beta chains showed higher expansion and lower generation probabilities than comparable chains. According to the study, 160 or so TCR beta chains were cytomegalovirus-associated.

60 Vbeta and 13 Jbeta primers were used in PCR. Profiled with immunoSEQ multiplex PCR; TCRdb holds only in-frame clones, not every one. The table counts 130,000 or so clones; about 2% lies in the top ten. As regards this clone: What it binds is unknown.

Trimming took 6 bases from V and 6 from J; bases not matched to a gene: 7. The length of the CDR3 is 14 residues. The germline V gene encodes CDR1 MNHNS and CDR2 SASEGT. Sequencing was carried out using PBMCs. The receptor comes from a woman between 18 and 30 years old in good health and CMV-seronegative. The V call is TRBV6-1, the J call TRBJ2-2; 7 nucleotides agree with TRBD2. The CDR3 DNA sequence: TGTGCCAGCAGGGGGGGGACTGTCGCCGGGGAGCTGTTTTTT. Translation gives CASRGGTVAGELFF.